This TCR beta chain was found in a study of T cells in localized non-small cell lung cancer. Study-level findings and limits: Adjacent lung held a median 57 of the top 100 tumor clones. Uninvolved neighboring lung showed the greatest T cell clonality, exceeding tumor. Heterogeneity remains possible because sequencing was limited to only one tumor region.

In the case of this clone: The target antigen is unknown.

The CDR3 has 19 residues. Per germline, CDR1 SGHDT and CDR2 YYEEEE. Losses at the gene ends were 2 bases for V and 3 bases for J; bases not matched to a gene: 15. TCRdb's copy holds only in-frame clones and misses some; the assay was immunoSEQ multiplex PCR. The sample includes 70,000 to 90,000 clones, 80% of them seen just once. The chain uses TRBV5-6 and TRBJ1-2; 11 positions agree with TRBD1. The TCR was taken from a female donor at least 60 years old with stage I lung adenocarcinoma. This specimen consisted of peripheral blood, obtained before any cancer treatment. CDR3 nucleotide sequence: TGTGCCAGCAGCTTCGTAGCTTTGGGGACAGGGGGGGAATACTATGGCTACACCTTC. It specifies CASSFVALGTGGEYYGYTF.